Each of the 22 T cell receptor beta chains below was sequenced from the same sample in a study of pediatric ulcerative colitis. Using immunoSEQ multiplex PCR, the repertoire was profiled, and TCRdb retains in-frame clones only, with some absent. The sample shows 60,000 to 75,000 clones, more than 60% of them seen only once. Sequencing was performed on blood. The receptors stem from a boy younger than 18 with moderate ulcerative colitis.

J is TRBJ2-7 and V is TRBV7-6; TRBD2 might be the D (5 bases). The CDR3 runs to 15 residues. Looked up from germline, CDR1 is SGHVS and CDR2 is FNYEAQ. Trimming shortened V by 0 bases and J by 6 bases, and 15 bases separated the two germline ends. Here the CDR3 DNA reads TGTGCCAGCAGCTTAGCGAGGGTCGGGGTGGGCGAGCAGTACTTC. Amino acids: CASSLARVGVGEQYF.

The chain links TRBV2 to TRBJ2-4, with D perhaps matching TRBD2 (6 bases). CDR1 and CDR2 from the germline V gene are SNHLY and FYNNEI. This CDR3 has 11 amino acids. V gave up 11 bases and J gave up 6 bases, with 11 bases separating them. This chain's CDR3 is CAGLEGNIQYF. The CDR3 DNA reads as TGTGCCGGTCTGGAGGGAAACATTCAGTACTTC. The full variable domain, its missing parts supplied by reference TRBV2 and TRBJ2-4, is EPEVTQTPSHQVTQMGQEVILRCVPISNHLYFYWYRQILGQKVEFLVSFYNNEISEKSEIFDDQFSVERPDGSNFTLKIRSTKLEDSAMYFCAGLEGNIQYFGAGTRLSVL.

J is TRBJ1-2 and V is TRBV19, with D hard to call. Germline CDR1 reads LNHDA; CDR2 reads SQIVND (reference sequence). The CDR3 totals 11 residues. Trimming took 3 bases from V and 7 from J, leaving 6 bases between them. The CDR3 loop reads CASSMYAGYTF. The CDR3 bases are TGTGCCAGTAGTATGTACGCTGGCTACACCTTC.

The chain links TRBV4-3 to TRBJ1-3; weak D call: TRBD1 (5 bases). The V gene's germline CDR1 is LGHNA and CDR2 YSLEER. CDR3 length equals 14 residues. V lost 5 bases, J lost 4 bases, and 12 bases lay in between. CDR3 DNA: TGCGCCAGCAGCGACGGTGGGGACGGAAACACCATATATTTT. This sequence encodes CASSDGGDGNTIYF.

The rearrangement links TRBV25-1 to TRBJ2-7; D remains unclear. V was cut by 4 bases and J by 0 bases, with 13 bases left in between. From germline, CDR1 is MGHDK and CDR2 SYGVNS. CDR3 length: 15 residues. This chain's CDR3 is CASSVGSESSYEQYF. Here the CDR3 DNA reads TGTGCCAGCAGTGTGGGCAGCGAGAGCTCCTACGAGCAGTACTTC.

V is TRBV2 and J is TRBJ1-5; 8 nucleotides match TRBD1. CDR1 is SNHLY, CDR2 FYNNEI, per germline. The CDR3 consists of 17 residues. Trimming at V came to 8 bases and at J to 0 bases, leaving 12 bases not matched to a gene. The DNA of the CDR3 is TGTGCCAGCGGGATCAGGGGGCGGGGATATAGCAATCAGCCCCAGCATTTT. This translates into CASGIRGRGYSNQPQHF.

This chain links TRBV29-1 with TRBJ2-7; 9 positions match TRBD1. CDR1 is SQVTM, CDR2 ANQGSEA, per germline. The V segment lost 5 bases and the J segment 2 bases; nucleotides outside the gene matches: 4. There are 13 residues in the CDR3. CDR3 residues: CSVNRQGAYEQYF. The DNA of the CDR3 is TGCAGCGTTAATCGACAGGGGGCCTACGAGCAGTACTTC.

This clone was recorded a few times. V is TRBV4-1 and J is TRBJ2-7; 11 positions agree with TRBD1. The V and J ends lost 3 bases and 4 bases, in that order; junction bases with no gene match: 5. Germline V gives CDR1 MGHRA, CDR2 YSYEKL. This CDR3 has 15 residues. In DNA, the CDR3 is TGCGCCAGCAGCCAGCGGACAGGGGGCTTTTACGAGCAGTACTTC. It encodes CASSQRTGGFYEQYF.

V and J are TRBV7-3 and TRBJ1-1; 9 bases align to TRBD1. The CDR3 is 14 amino acids. Trimming at V came to 8 bases and at J to 3 bases, leaving 7 bases not matched to a gene. Germline V CDR1 and CDR2: SGHTA, FQGTGA. CDR3 region: CASAPGQGHTEAFF. The CDR3 DNA follows: TGTGCCAGCGCACCGGGACAGGGACACACTGAAGCTTTCTTT.

The chain couples TRBV20-1 to TRBJ1-1, with D unresolved. CDR3 length: 11 amino acids. Germline CDR1 and CDR2: DFQATT and SNEGSKA (reference sequence). V was trimmed by 6 bases and J by 6 bases, leaving 11 bases between them. CDR3 bases: TGCAGTGCCAGCGGAGAGGCTGAAGCTTTCTTT. Translated: CSASGEAEAFF.

The chain is built from TRBV6-5 and TRBJ2-1; 7 positions agree with TRBD1. CDR1 and CDR2 from the germline V gene are MNHEY and SVGAGI. The J segment lost 4 bases and the V segment lost 6 bases, leaving 9 bases of the junction unmatched. This CDR3 spans 15 amino acids. CDR3 coding DNA: TGTGCCAGCAGAAACCGACAGGGTAGATACAATGAGCAGTTCTTC. This codes for CASRNRQGRYNEQFF.

The chain recombines TRBV7-2 with TRBJ2-5, with D possibly TRBD2 on 5 matching bases. Trimming pared 7 bases from V and 1 base from J, leaving 16 bases between. The germline CDR1 and CDR2 sequences are SGHTA and FQGNSA. CDR3 length: 15 amino acids. The CDR3 DNA is TGTGCCAGCAAACCAAATCGGGGTACCCAAGAGACCCAGTACTTC. Protein product: CASKPNRGTQETQYF.

V usage is TRBV19 and J usage is TRBJ1-5; TRBD1 agrees at 7 bases. With V trimmed by 3 bases and J by 3 bases, 17 bases remained unmatched. The CDR3 spans 19 residues. Germline V gives CDR1 LNHDA, CDR2 SQIVND (reference sequence). The CDR3: CASSIEQTTGTINNQPQHF. In DNA, the CDR3 is TGTGCCAGTAGTATCGAGCAAACGACAGGGACAATAAACAATCAGCCCCAGCATTTT.

There are a few counts of this clone. This rearrangement joins TRBV4-1 to TRBJ1-5; D is unresolved. Looked up from germline, CDR1 is MGHRA and CDR2 is YSYEKL. The CDR3 is made up of 16 amino acids. The V and J ends lost 0 bases and 0 bases respectively, with 9 bases between them. The CDR3 DNA follows: TGCGCCAGCAGCCAAGATTCCGGTGTTAGCAATCAGCCCCAGCATTTT. Translated, it gives CASSQDSGVSNQPQHF.

The V and J genes are TRBV6-5 and TRBJ2-7; no clear D gene. Germline loops: CDR1 MNHEY, CDR2 SVGAGI. The V end lost 0 bases, the J end lost 8 bases, and 17 bases lay between the germline ends. CDR3 length equals 15 residues. The chain's CDR3 is CASSYSQALGDKQYF. The CDR3 DNA is TGTGCCAGCAGTTACTCGCAGGCCCTGGGCGACAAGCAGTACTTC.

V is TRBV5-4 and J is TRBJ2-3; a possible D gene is TRBD2 (6 bases). The CDR3 has 16 residues. Per the germline V gene, CDR1 is SGHNT and CDR2 is YYREEE (reference sequence). V was trimmed by 4 bases and J by 4 bases, leaving 19 bases between them. CDR3 region: CASSASSGLVADTQYF. CDR3 nucleotides: TGTGCCAGCAGCGCGAGTAGCGGCCTGGTAGCAGATACGCAGTATTTT.

The J gene is TRBJ1-1, the V gene TRBV7-9; the D is unclear. The ends were cut back, 4 bases at V and 3 bases at J, with 3 bases in the middle. The germline V gene has CDR1 SEHNR and CDR2 FQNEAQ (reference sequence). There are 11 residues in the CDR3. CDR3 DNA: TGTGCCAGCAGCTGGCACACTGAAGCTTTCTTT. Protein product: CASSWHTEAFF.

The chain recombines TRBV7-9 with TRBJ1-5; no definite D call. Germline assignment: CDR1 SEHNR and CDR2 FQNEAQ (reference sequence). V was shortened by 1 base and J by 6 bases, with 10 bases between the two germline ends. The CDR3 sequence is 14 residues long. The CDR3 DNA follows: TGTGCCAGCAGCTTAGAAGGGTTCCGTCAGCCCCAGCATTTT. Its protein is CASSLEGFRQPQHF.

This clone was seen only a few times. V is TRBV4-1 and J is TRBJ2-7, with D maybe TRBD2 (5 bases). The V end was cut by 0 bases, the J end by 0 bases, with 18 bases between. Germline V gene data show CDR1 as MGHRA and CDR2 as YSYEKL. The CDR3 spans 18 residues. CDR3 region: CASSQDPPEVWGSYEQYF. The CDR3 coding sequence is TGCGCCAGCAGCCAAGACCCGCCGGAGGTCTGGGGCTCCTACGAGCAGTACTTC.

This rearrangement joins TRBV29-1 to TRBJ1-2, with TRBD1 as a possible D gene (5 bases). CDR3 length equals 16 residues. Between the trimmed V and J ends, which lost 3 bases and 5 bases, there was a span of 22 bases. The V gene's germline CDR1 is SQVTM and CDR2 ANQGSEA. CDR3 sequence reads: CSVDPKYRDGEYGYTF. The CDR3 DNA is TGCAGCGTTGATCCTAAATACCGGGACGGCGAATATGGCTACACCTTC.

The chain combines TRBV27 with TRBJ1-4; no reliable D call. The CDR3 spans 14 residues. The V end was cut by 5 bases, the J end by 6 bases, with 13 bases between. Germline CDR1 MNHEY, CDR2 SMNVEV (reference sequence). The CDR3 region has the DNA TGTGCCAGCAGTCCGACCGCCCGGGATGAAAAACTGTTTTTT. Translation gives CASSPTARDEKLFF.

The genes are TRBV7-3 and TRBJ2-3, with D tentatively TRBD2 (6 bases). The V end lost 5 bases, the J end lost 4 bases, and 19 bases lay between the germline ends. Germline V gene sequence: CDR1 SGHTA, CDR2 FQGTGA. The CDR3 extends over 16 amino acids. The CDR3 is CASSPLMGGRADTQYF. CDR3 nucleotide sequence: TGTGCCAGCAGCCCATTAATGGGGGGTCGCGCAGATACGCAGTATTTT.